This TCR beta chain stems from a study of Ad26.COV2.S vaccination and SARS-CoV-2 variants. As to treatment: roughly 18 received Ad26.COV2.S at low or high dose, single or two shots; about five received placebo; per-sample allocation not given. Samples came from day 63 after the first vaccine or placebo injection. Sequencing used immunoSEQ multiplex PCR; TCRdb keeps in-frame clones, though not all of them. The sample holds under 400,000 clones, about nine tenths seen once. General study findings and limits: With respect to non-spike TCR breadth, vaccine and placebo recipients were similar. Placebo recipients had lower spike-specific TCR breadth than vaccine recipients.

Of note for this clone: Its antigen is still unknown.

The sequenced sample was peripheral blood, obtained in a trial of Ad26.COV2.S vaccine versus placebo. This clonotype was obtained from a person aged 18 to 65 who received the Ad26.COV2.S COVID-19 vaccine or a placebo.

The CDR3 bases are TGTGCCAGCAGCGTGGGACAGGGGGTTTCACCCCTCCACTTT. It encodes CASSVGQGVSPLHF. The V and J genes are TRBV7-2 and TRBJ1-6; 11 nucleotides agree with TRBD1. The germline V gene encodes CDR1 SGHTA and CDR2 FQGNSA. V lost 5 bases, J lost 9 bases, and 3 bases stayed unmatched. This CDR3 comprises 14 residues.